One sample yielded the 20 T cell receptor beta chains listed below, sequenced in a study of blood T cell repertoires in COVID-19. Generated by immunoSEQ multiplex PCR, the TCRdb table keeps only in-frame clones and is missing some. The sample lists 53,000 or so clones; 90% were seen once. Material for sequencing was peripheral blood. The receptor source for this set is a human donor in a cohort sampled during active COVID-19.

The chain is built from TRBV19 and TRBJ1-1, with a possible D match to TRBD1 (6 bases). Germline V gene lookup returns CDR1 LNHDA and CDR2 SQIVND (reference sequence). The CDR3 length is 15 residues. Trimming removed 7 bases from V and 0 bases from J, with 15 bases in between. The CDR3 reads CASNSGQFMNTEAFF. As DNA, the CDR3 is TGTGCCAGTAACTCAGGACAGTTCATGAACACTGAAGCTTTCTTT.

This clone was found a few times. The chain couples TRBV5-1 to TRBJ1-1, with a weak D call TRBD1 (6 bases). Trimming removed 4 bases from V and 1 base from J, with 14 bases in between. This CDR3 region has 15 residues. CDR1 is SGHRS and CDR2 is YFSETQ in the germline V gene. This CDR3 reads CASSRSTGQNTEAFF. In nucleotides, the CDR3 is TGCGCCAGCAGCCGATCGACAGGACAGAACACTGAAGCTTTCTTT.

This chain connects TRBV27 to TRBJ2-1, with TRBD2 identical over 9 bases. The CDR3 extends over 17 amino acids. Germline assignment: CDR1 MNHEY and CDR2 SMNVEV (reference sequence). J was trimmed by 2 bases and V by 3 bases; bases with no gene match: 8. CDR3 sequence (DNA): TGTGCCAGCAGTTTTGTAATTAGCGGGAGTCCCTACAATGAGCAGTTCTTC. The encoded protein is CASSFVISGSPYNEQFF.

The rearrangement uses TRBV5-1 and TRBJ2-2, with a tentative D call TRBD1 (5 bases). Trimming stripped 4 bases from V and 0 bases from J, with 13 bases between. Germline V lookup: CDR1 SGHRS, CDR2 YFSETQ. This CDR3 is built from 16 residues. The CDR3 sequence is CASSTRRQTNTGELFF. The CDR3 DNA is TGCGCCAGCAGCACCAGAAGACAGACGAACACCGGGGAGCTGTTTTTT. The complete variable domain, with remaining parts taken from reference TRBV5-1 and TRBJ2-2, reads KAGVTQTPRYLIKTRGQQVTLSCSPISGHRSVSWYQQTPGQGLQFLFEYFSETQRNKGNFPGRFSGRQFSNSRSEMNVSTLELGDSALYLCASSTRRQTNTGELFFGEGSRLTVL.

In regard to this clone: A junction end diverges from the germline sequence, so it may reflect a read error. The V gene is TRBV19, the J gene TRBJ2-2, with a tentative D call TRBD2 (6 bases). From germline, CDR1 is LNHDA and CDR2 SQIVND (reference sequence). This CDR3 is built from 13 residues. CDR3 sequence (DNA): TGTGCCGGTAGCGGTGCGAACACCGGGGAGCTGTTTTTT. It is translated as CAGSGANTGELFF.

The CDR3 loop reads CASSLTPDLADTQYF. DNA of the CDR3: TGTGCCAGCAGCTTAACTCCAGACTTGGCAGATACGCAGTATTTT. The chain is built from TRBV7-3 and TRBJ2-3, with unresolved D. Germline values: CDR1 SGHTA, CDR2 FQGTGA. CDR3 size: 15 residues. With 0 bases removed from V and 4 bases from J, the gap between germline ends came to 11 bases.

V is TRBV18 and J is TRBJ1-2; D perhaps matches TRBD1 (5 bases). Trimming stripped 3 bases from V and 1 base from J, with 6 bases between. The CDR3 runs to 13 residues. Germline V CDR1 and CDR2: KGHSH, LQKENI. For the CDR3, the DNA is TGTGCCAGCTCACCTCAGGGTAACTATGGCTACACCTTC. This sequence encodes CASSPQGNYGYTF. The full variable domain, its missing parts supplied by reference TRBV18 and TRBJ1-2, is NAGVMQNPRHLVRRRGQEARLRCSPMKGHSHVYWYRQLPEEGLKFMVYLQKENIIDESGMPKERFSAEFPKEGPSILRIQQVVRGDSAAYFCASSPQGNYGYTFGSGTRLTVV.

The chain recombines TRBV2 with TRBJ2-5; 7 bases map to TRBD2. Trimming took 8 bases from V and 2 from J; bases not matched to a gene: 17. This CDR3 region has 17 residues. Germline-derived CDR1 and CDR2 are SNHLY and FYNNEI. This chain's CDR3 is CASGPWGGTTNQETQYF. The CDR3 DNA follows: TGTGCCAGCGGACCGTGGGGTGGGACTACTAATCAAGAGACCCAGTACTTC.

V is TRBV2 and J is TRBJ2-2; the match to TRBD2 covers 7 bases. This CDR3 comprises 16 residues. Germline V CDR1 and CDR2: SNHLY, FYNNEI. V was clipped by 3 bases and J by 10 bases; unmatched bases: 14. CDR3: CASSDSRGGRSKELFF. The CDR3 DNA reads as TGTGCCAGCAGTGATTCCCGCGGGGGACGGTCGAAGGAGCTGTTTTTT.

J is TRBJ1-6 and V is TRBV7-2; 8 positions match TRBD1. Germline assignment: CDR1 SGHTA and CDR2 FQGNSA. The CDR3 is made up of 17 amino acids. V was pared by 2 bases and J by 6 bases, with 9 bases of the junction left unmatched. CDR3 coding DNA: TGTGCCAGCAGCTTAATCCTAAGGACAGGGCTTAATTCACCCCTCCACTTT. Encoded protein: CASSLILRTGLNSPLHF.

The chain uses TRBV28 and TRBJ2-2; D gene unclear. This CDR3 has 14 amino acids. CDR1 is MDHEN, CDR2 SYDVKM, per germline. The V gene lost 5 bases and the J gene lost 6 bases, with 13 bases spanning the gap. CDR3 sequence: CASSPVIQAGELFF. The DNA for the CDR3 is TGTGCCAGCAGTCCCGTTATTCAGGCCGGGGAGCTGTTTTTT. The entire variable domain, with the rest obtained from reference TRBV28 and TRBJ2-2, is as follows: DVKVTQSSRYLVKRTGEKVFLECVQDMDHENMFWYRQDPGLGLRLIYFSYDVKMKEKGDIPEGYSVSREKKERFSLILESASTNQTSMYLCASSPVIQAGELFFGEGSRLTVL.

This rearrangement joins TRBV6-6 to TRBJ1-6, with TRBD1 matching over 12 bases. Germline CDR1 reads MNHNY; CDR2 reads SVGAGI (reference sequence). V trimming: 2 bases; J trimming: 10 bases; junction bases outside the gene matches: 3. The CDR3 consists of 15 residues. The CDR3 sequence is CASSYGTGGRSPLHF. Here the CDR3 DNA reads TGTGCCAGCAGTTACGGGACAGGGGGCCGGTCACCCCTCCACTTT.

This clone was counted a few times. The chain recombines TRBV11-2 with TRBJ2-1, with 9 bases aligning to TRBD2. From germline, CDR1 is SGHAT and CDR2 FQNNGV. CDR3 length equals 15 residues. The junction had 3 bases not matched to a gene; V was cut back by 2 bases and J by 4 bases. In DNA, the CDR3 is TGTGCCAGCAGCTTATCTAGCGGGGCTTACAATGAGCAGTTCTTC. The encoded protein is CASSLSSGAYNEQFF.

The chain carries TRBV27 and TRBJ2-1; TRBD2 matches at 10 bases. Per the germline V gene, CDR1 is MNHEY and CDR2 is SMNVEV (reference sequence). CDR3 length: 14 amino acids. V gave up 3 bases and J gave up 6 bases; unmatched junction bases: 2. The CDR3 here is CASSFGLAVNEQFF. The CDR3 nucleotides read TGTGCCAGCAGTTTCGGACTAGCGGTCAATGAGCAGTTCTTC.

The chain's CDR3 is CATRFGTEGMGELFF. In DNA form, the CDR3 reads TGTGCCACCCGCTTCGGGACAGAGGGTATGGGGGAGCTGTTTTTT. The chain couples TRBV10-3 to TRBJ2-2, with TRBD1 matching over 7 bases. The CDR3 runs to 15 residues. V was clipped by 10 bases and J by 8 bases; unmatched bases: 16. CDR1 is ENHRY, CDR2 SYGVKD, per germline.

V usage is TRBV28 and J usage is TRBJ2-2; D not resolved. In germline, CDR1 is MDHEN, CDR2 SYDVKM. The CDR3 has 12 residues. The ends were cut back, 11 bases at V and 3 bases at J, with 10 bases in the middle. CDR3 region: CASPDYTGELFF. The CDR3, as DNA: TGTGCCTCACCCGACTACACCGGGGAGCTGTTTTTT.

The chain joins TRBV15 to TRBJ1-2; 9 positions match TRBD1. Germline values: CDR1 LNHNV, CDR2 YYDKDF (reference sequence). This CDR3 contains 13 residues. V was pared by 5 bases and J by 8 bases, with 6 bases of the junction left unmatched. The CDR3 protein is CATSAGTGIGYTF. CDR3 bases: TGTGCCACCAGCGCCGGGACAGGGATCGGCTACACCTTC.

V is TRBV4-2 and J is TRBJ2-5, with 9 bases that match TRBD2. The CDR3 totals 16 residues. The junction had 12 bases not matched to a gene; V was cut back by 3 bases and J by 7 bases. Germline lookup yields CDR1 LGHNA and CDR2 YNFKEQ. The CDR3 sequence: CASSQGLASLVGTQYF. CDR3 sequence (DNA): TGTGCCAGCAGCCAGGGACTAGCCTCGTTGGTGGGGACCCAGTACTTC.

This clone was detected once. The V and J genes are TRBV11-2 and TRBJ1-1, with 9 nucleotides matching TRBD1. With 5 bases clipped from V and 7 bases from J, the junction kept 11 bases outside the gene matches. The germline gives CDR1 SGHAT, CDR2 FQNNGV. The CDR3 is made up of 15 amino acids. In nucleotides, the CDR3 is TGTGCCAGCAGCACGTACAGGGGGCGAACGGGTGAAGCTTTCTTT. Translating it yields CASSTYRGRTGEAFF.

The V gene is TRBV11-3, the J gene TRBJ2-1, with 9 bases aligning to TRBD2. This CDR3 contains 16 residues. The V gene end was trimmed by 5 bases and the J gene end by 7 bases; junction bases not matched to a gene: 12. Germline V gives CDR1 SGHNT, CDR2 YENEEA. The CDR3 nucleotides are TGTGCCAGCAGCCCAGGGGTGGCGGGGGGGCGGAATGAGCAGTTCTTC. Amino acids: CASSPGVAGGRNEQFF.